The sequence of this TCR beta chain was determined in a study of T-cell reconstitution after alpha-beta-depleted transplantation in children. The study's findings and limits: The origin of alpha-beta T cells about two months after transplant was reportedly several hundred expanded graft clones. Newly made T cells mostly supplied T-cell counts and diversity one year after transplant. The study traced high day-60 TCRbeta diversity in some patients to surviving recipient T cells and thymic progenitors.

This sample's TCRbeta library carried unique molecular identifier barcodes. Via MiXCR, TCRdb re-called the PCR reads, giving one row per CDR3 protein. The table includes approximately 980,000 distinct CDR3 sequences, roughly 29% detected once. As for this clonotype: Its antigen is not identified.

Trimming left V 1 base short and J 3 bases short, with 7 bases between. The length of the CDR3 is 12 residues. CDR1 is DFQATT, CDR2 SNEGSKA, per germline (reference sequence). The chain uses TRBV20-1 and TRBJ2-7; D possibly corresponds to TRBD2 (6 bases). The sample consisted of PBMCs, mostly from graft donor cells, taken 360 days after TCRalphabeta/CD19-depleted stem cell transplant. This clonotype originated in a boy younger than two who had a stem cell transplant for SCID, so the T cells may come from the graft donor. The CDR3 DNA sequence: TGCAGTGCTAGAGCGGACTACTACGAGCAGTACTTC. Amino acids: CSARADYYEQYF.